A selection of T cell receptor beta chains follows, all from one sample in a study of blood T cell repertoires in COVID-19. This table comes from immunoSEQ multiplex PCR, and its TCRdb copy is limited to in-frame clones, with some not included. The sample contains 120,000 or so clones, less than 90% of which appear only once. Input material: peripheral blood. Source of these receptors: a woman aged 30 to 39 who had recovered from COVID-19. CDR3s include the opening cysteine and the closing phenylalanine or tryptophan.

TRBV2 CASSNPEAKSSYNEQFF
TRBV9 CASSVGLRDGYTF
TRBV7-3 CASSSGQGADTQYF
TRBV19 CASSIQVYSYEQYF
TRBV14 CASSRGSSYNEQFF
TRBV10-1 CASSESFSASGSNEQFF
TRBV19 CATQVGGNTEAFF
TRBV2 CASTPGQYQPQHF
TRBV7-9 CASSLGGQETQYF
TRBV19 CASSDRDNSPLHF
TRBV7-9 CASSPKSSGANVLTF
TRBV14 CASSQTSGRAGEQFF
TRBV12-3/TRBV12-4 CASRRAGEGYTF
TRBV15 CATSTAGDQPQHF
TRBV2 CASSEGLAGGFEQFF
TRBV2 CASSEAEGETQYF
TRBV5-4 CASSLDQSNEKLFF
TRBV18 CASSPGQQETQYF
TRBV18 CASSEGVADTQYF
TRBV5-8 CASSLGQRGISEAFF
TRBV5-1 CASSNTGRNTEAFF
TRBV5-4 CASSLKRSSDTQYF
TRBV6-5 CASSYRQDPYNEQFF
TRBV5-1 CASSLVNRTSGVGETQYF
TRBV12-3/TRBV12-4 CASKEGREKLFF
TRBV7-2 CASSLGPGQPEKLFF
TRBV19 CASSIDTLVSSYNEQFF
TRBV18 CASSSSERGTDTQYF